The 8 T cell receptor beta chains below all came from one sample that was sequenced in a study of blood T cell repertoires in COVID-19. The assay was immunoSEQ multiplex PCR, and TCRdb's table has in-frame clones only and misses some. The sample carries fewer than 250,000 clones, approximately 91% recorded once. Sequencing used peripheral blood. The receptors shown here come from a woman between 40 and 55 years old with acute or convalescent COVID-19.

The rearrangement joins TRBV5-8 to TRBJ1-2, with 7 bases that match TRBD1. J was trimmed by 4 bases and V by 1 base; bases with no gene match: 10. CDR3 length equals 16 residues. Germline-derived CDR1 and CDR2 are SGHTS and YDEGEE. CDR3 residues: CASSLHKGAVSYGYTF. CDR3 DNA: TGTGCCAGCAGCTTGCATAAGGGGGCAGTAAGCTATGGCTACACCTTC.

This chain links TRBV6-6 with TRBJ1-1, with a possible D match to TRBD1 (6 bases). V was clipped by 2 bases and J by 0 bases, with 10 bases between them. This CDR3 region has 15 residues. Germline CDR1 and CDR2: MNHNY and SVGAGI (reference sequence). This CDR3 reads CASSYPRQVNTEAFF. CDR3 coding DNA: TGTGCCAGCAGTTACCCTCGACAGGTGAACACTGAAGCTTTCTTT.

The V call is TRBV4-1, the J call TRBJ1-2; tentatively, D is TRBD1 (5 bases). The CDR3 runs to 17 residues. The V and J ends lost 0 bases and 4 bases respectively, with 18 bases between them. Germline lookup yields CDR1 MGHRA and CDR2 YSYEKL. The CDR3 region is CASSQEFPGIGLYGYTF. The CDR3 bases are TGCGCCAGCAGCCAAGAATTTCCAGGGATTGGGCTCTATGGCTACACCTTC.

The CDR3 protein is CASSPGQGNTGELFF. DNA for the CDR3: TGTGCCAGTAGTCCCGGACAGGGTAACACCGGGGAGCTGTTTTTT. This rearrangement joins TRBV19 to TRBJ2-2; 8 bases fit TRBD1. CDR1 LNHDA and CDR2 SQIVND come from the germline V gene (reference sequence). The ends lost 5 bases at V and 2 bases at J; junction bases unmatched: 4. There are 15 residues in the CDR3.

The chain links TRBV6-4 to TRBJ1-5; weak D call: TRBD1 (6 bases). This CDR3 region has 14 residues. CDR1 is MRHNA, CDR2 SNTAGT, per germline. With 6 bases removed from V and 7 bases from J, the gap between germline ends came to 16 bases. The CDR3 here is CASSTSTGNQPQHF. The CDR3 region has the DNA TGTGCCAGCAGCACATCCACAGGGAACCAGCCCCAGCATTTT.

V gene TRBV25-1 combines with J gene TRBJ1-6; D is perhaps TRBD1 (5 bases). This CDR3 is 14 amino acids long. V gave up 4 bases and J gave up 6 bases, with 10 bases separating them. CDR1 and CDR2 (germline): MGHDK, SYGVNS. Here the CDR3 reads CASSGGGINSPLHF. The CDR3 DNA reads TGTGCCAGCAGTGGGGGCGGAATTAATTCACCCCTCCACTTT.

The chain couples TRBV29-1 to TRBJ1-2; the match to TRBD1 covers 9 bases. V lost 5 bases, J lost 5 bases, and 6 bases stayed unmatched. CDR1 SQVTM and CDR2 ANQGSEA come from the germline V gene. The CDR3 is 13 amino acids. DNA of the CDR3: TGCAGCGTTCGGACAGGGGAAGGGTATGGCTACACCTTC. This translates into CSVRTGEGYGYTF.

V is TRBV5-1 and J is TRBJ1-5; D unclear. V gave up 4 bases and J gave up 2 bases, with 10 bases separating them. Looked up from germline, CDR1 is SGHRS and CDR2 is YFSETQ. This CDR3 region has 14 residues. CDR3 bases: TGCGCCAGCAGCGAACGTAGTGGCAATCAGCCCCAGCATTTT. Translation: CASSERSGNQPQHF.